The sequence of this TCR beta chain was determined in a study of blood T cells in healthy people across ages. Study-level information: About one barcoded TCR beta cDNA was captured per two T cells.

Primers used in a second PCR of about 6 to 11 cycles were a sample-barcoded 5' primer and a J-beta primer mix. No fewer than 3 million CDR3-containing paired-end reads came from each sample. TCRdb re-derived calls from the 5' RACE reads in MiXCR, one entry per CDR3 protein. The sample includes about 1,400,000 distinct CDR3 sequences, roughly 64% of them seen just once. The germline gives CDR1 SEHNR, CDR2 FQNEAQ (reference sequence). CDR3 length: 12 residues. The V end lost 0 bases, the J end lost 4 bases, and 3 bases lay between the germline ends. About this clonotype itself: This could be a read error, since a much larger clone is one nucleotide away.

The receptor was isolated from a man in his late teens or twenties in good health. The V call is TRBV7-9, the J call TRBJ1-1, with unresolved D. Sample: blood. The CDR3 is CASSLATTEAFF. DNA for the CDR3: TGTGCCAGCAGCTTAGCGACCACTGAAGCTTTCTTT. Using reference TRBV7-9 and TRBJ1-1 for the parts outside the CDR3, the full variable domain is DTGVSQNPRHKITKRGQNVTFRCDPISEHNRLYWYRQTLGQGPEFLTYFQNEAQLEKSRLLSDRFSAERPKGSFSTLEIQRTEQGDSAMYLCASSLATTEAFFGQGTRLTVV.